A selection of T cell receptor beta chains follows, all from one sample in a study of identical twins. TCRdb independently ran MiXCR on the 5' RACE reads; one entry per CDR3 protein. The sample holds hundreds of thousands of distinct CDR3 sequences, roughly 7% seen once. These data were also filed under a second study, of yellow fever vaccine responses in identical twins.

Sequenced input: memory (CD45RO+) T cells sorted from blood. The source of these receptors is a woman under 30 in good health. Each CDR3 is given with its conserved first and last residue. The D gene is left open where the match is weak. Clone size is stated in some rows and not others, as once, few, many or a class when expanded.

V	J	D	size	CDR3	DNA
TRBV28	TRBJ1-6	NA	NA	CASSPPGSPLHF	TGTGCCAGCAGTCCACCGGGCTCACCCCTCCACTTT
TRBV2	TRBJ2-1	NA	NA	CASRIGPDEQFF	TGTGCCAGCAGGATAGGGCCCGATGAGCAGTTCTTC
TRBV12-3/TRBV12-4	TRBJ2-1	TRBD1	few	CASSFRDSEQFF	TGTGCCAGCAGTTTCCGGGACAGCGAGCAGTTCTTC
TRBV28	TRBJ2-5	TRBD2	few	CASRPRGGGETQYF	TGTGCCAGCAGGCCGCGGGGGGGCGGGGAGACCCAGTACTTC
TRBV18	TRBJ2-2	NA	NA	CASSPGSLGTGELFF	TGTGCCAGCTCACCCGGGTCCCTGGGCACCGGGGAGCTGTTTTTT
TRBV9	TRBJ2-5	NA	NA	CASSPEGGGGETQYF	TGTGCCAGCAGCCCCGAGGGGGGGGGTGGCGAGACCCAGTACTTC
TRBV2	TRBJ2-2	NA	many	CASIGDSPTGELFF	TGTGCCAGCATAGGGGACTCTCCCACCGGGGAGCTGTTTTTT
TRBV20-1	TRBJ1-2	NA	many	CSARKEEDGYTF	TGCAGTGCTAGGAAAGAGGAAGATGGCTACACCTTC
TRBV20-1	TRBJ2-7	TRBD2	few	CSATSGGGLAYEQYF	TGCAGTGCTACAAGCGGGGGGGGACTAGCCTACGAGCAGTACTTC
TRBV24-1	TRBJ2-1	NA	NA	CATSDPTFHYNEQFF	TGTGCCACCAGTGATCCAACATTCCACTACAATGAGCAGTTCTTC
TRBV28	TRBJ2-3	TRBD2	NA	CASSHPRRERADTQYF	TGTGCCAGCAGCCACCCCAGGCGGGAGAGAGCAGATACGCAGTATTTT
TRBV6-1	TRBJ2-2	NA	NA	CASRRAGSGTGELFF	TGTGCCAGCAGGAGGGCCGGTTCGGGCACCGGGGAGCTGTTTTTT
TRBV21-1	TRBJ2-7	NA	NA	CASSGQASYEQYF	TGTGCCAGCAGCGGACAGGCCTCCTACGAGCAGTACTTC
TRBV11-2	TRBJ2-1	NA	many	CASSLERAGNEQFF	TGTGCCAGCAGCTTAGAAAGGGCCGGGAATGAGCAGTTCTTC
TRBV10-3	TRBJ1-2	NA	NA	CAISAGRSYTF	TGTGCCATCAGTGCTGGCCGTAGCTACACCTTC
TRBV20-1	TRBJ2-1	TRBD2	few	CSARDRDYKHEQFF	TGCAGTGCTAGAGACCGGGACTATAAGCATGAGCAGTTCTTC
TRBV5-1	TRBJ2-2	TRBD1	many	CASSLDRGQTGELFF	TGCGCCAGCAGCCTAGACAGGGGTCAGACCGGGGAGCTGTTTTTT
TRBV28	TRBJ1-5	NA	NA	CASSVLGSTQPQHF	TGTGCCAGCTCAGTTTTAGGCTCCACCCAGCCCCAGCATTTT
TRBV4-1	TRBJ1-5	NA	few	CASSQERTGGNQPQHF	TGCGCCAGCAGCCAAGAAAGGACGGGGGGGAATCAGCCCCAGCATTTT
TRBV6-1	TRBJ2-7	NA	NA	CASSLLQGFQYF	TGTGCCAGCAGTCTCCTTCAGGGCTTTCAGTACTTC
TRBV5-1	TRBJ2-3	NA	many	CASSSLGGAADTQYF	TGCGCCAGCAGCTCGTTGGGGGGCGCGGCAGATACGCAGTATTTT
TRBV3-1	TRBJ2-5	TRBD2	NA	CASSQTGLAEPTTQYF	TGTGCCAGCAGCCAGACGGGACTAGCGGAGCCAACGACCCAGTACTTC
TRBV6-1	TRBJ1-3	TRBD1	few	CASRRDSQGNTIYF	TGTGCCAGCAGGAGGGACAGTCAAGGAAACACCATATATTTT
TRBV6-1	TRBJ2-5	NA	many	CASSPTSYASETQYF	TGTGCCAGCAGCCCGACATCCTACGCCTCCGAGACCCAGTACTTC
TRBV11-3	TRBJ2-3	TRBD1	NA	CASSSRDRGDTQYF	TGTGCCAGCAGCTCCCGGGACAGGGGCGATACGCAGTATTTT
TRBV27	TRBJ2-7	TRBD1	many	CASSRGQRSYEQYF	TGTGCCAGCAGTCGGGGACAGCGATCCTACGAGCAGTACTTC
TRBV5-8	TRBJ1-2	NA	many	CASSFITQGPHGYTF	TGTGCCAGCAGCTTTATTACCCAGGGGCCGCATGGCTACACCTTC
TRBV6-1	TRBJ1-2	NA	many	CASSPTRALYGYTF	TGTGCCAGCAGTCCAACCAGGGCCCTCTATGGCTACACCTTC
TRBV5-1	TRBJ2-1	NA	many	CASSSGQNNEQFF	TGCGCCAGCAGCTCAGGACAAAACAATGAGCAGTTCTTC
TRBV6-1	TRBJ2-5	NA	few	CASTGTHQETQYF	TGTGCCAGTACCGGGACACACCAAGAGACCCAGTACTTC
TRBV12-3/TRBV12-4	TRBJ2-3	NA	many	CASSLPAGGVTDTQYF	TGTGCCAGCAGTCTACCAGCGGGTGGGGTCACAGATACGCAGTATTTT
TRBV2	TRBJ2-1	NA	NA	CASSVEVTRGNEQFF	TGTGCCAGCAGTGTCGAGGTGACTCGGGGGAATGAGCAGTTCTTC
TRBV11-2	TRBJ2-1	TRBD2	few	CASSVRLAGAGNEQFF	TGTGCCAGCAGCGTAAGGCTAGCGGGAGCAGGGAATGAGCAGTTCTTC
TRBV6-5	TRBJ1-6	NA	many	CASSSVYHYNSPLHF	TGTGCCAGCAGTTCCGTCTACCATTATAATTCACCCCTCCACTTT
TRBV6-1	TRBJ2-7	TRBD2	NA	CASTLAGGLGEQYF	TGTGCCAGCACCCTAGCGGGAGGCCTTGGCGAGCAGTACTTC
TRBV20-1	TRBJ2-2	NA	many	CSAYQNGNTGELFF	TGCAGTGCGTACCAGAACGGGAACACCGGGGAGCTGTTTTTT
TRBV12-3/TRBV12-4	TRBJ1-2	NA	few	CAAMETGIFHGYTF	TGTGCCGCGATGGAGACAGGAATCTTTCATGGCTACACCTTC
TRBV5-1	TRBJ2-3	NA	many	CASSLRAADTQYF	TGCGCCAGCAGCTTGAGGGCAGCAGATACGCAGTATTTT
TRBV20-1	TRBJ2-3	TRBD2	few	CSADSGTGTDTQYF	TGCAGTGCTGATAGCGGGACGGGCACAGATACGCAGTATTTT
TRBV20-1	TRBJ2-5	NA	many	CSARQGEETQYF	TGCAGTGCTAGACAGGGAGAAGAGACCCAGTACTTC
TRBV12-3/TRBV12-4	TRBJ1-2	NA	many	CASSFTQEFYGYTF	TGTGCCAGCAGCTTCACACAGGAGTTCTATGGCTACACCTTC
TRBV6-5	TRBJ2-3	NA	NA	CASSYSMDSLRFTDTQYF	TGTGCCAGCAGTTACTCGATGGACAGCCTCCGATTCACAGATACGCAGTATTTT
TRBV20-1	TRBJ2-5	TRBD1	few	CSAREGQGSETQYF	TGCAGTGCTAGAGAGGGACAGGGGTCAGAGACCCAGTACTTC
TRBV11-1	TRBJ2-3	TRBD1	NA	CASSPRRSGRGSTDTQYF	TGTGCCAGCAGCCCCCGACGATCCGGCAGGGGGAGCACAGATACGCAGTATTTT
TRBV28	TRBJ2-5	NA	many	CASSLGRAIGGTQYF	TGTGCCAGCAGTTTAGGTAGAGCCATCGGAGGGACCCAGTACTTC
TRBV20-1	TRBJ2-1	NA	few	CSAKGPYSYNEQFF	TGCAGTGCTAAAGGTCCTTACTCCTACAATGAGCAGTTCTTC
TRBV7-9	TRBJ2-5	NA	NA	CASSLSPGQIQETQYF	TGTGCCAGCAGCTTAAGCCCCGGACAAATCCAAGAGACCCAGTACTTC
TRBV7-2	TRBJ2-1	TRBD2	few	CASVGTSPFNEQFF	TGTGCCAGCGTGGGGACTAGTCCGTTCAATGAGCAGTTCTTC
TRBV12-3/TRBV12-4	TRBJ2-3	TRBD2	many	CASSGSGGWGTDTQYF	TGTGCCAGCAGTGGTAGCGGGGGATGGGGCACAGATACGCAGTATTTT
TRBV4-2	TRBJ2-2	TRBD1	few	CASSQEYRQGAGTGELFF	TGTGCCAGCAGCCAAGAATACCGACAGGGGGCCGGCACCGGGGAGCTGTTTTTT
TRBV27	TRBJ2-1	TRBD2	many	CASSLRAGGPYNEQFF	TGTGCCAGCAGTTTACGTGCGGGAGGGCCGTACAATGAGCAGTTCTTC
TRBV28	TRBJ2-1	TRBD1	few	CASSRDRVLPPGNEQFF	TGTGCCAGCAGCCGAGACAGGGTCCTCCCTCCGGGCAATGAGCAGTTCTTC
TRBV20-1	TRBJ2-1	TRBD2	many	CSASAALAGFNEQFF	TGCAGTGCTTCAGCGGCGCTAGCGGGATTCAATGAGCAGTTCTTC